Listed below are T cell receptor beta chains from one sample, sequenced in a study of blood T cell repertoires in COVID-19. Sequencing used immunoSEQ multiplex PCR; TCRdb keeps in-frame clones, though not all of them. This table holds 110,000 to 150,000 clones, 86% found once. The source material was peripheral blood. The receptors here all came from a woman in her fifties or sixties with acute or convalescent COVID-19. CDR3s include the opening cysteine and the closing phenylalanine or tryptophan. D genes are given only for firm matches. Size is omitted from some rows. Given values are once, few, many or a class for expanded clones.

D gene | J gene | clone size | V gene | CDR3 DNA | CDR3 protein
- | TRBJ1-6 | - | TRBV11-3 | TGTGCCAGCAGCCTACAGGGAGTCTCCTATAATTCACCCCTCCACTTT | CASSLQGVSYNSPLHF
- | TRBJ2-6 | - | TRBV3-1/TRBV3-2 | TGTGCCAGCAGCCAAAGACAGGCTGCCAACGTCCTGACTTTC | CASSQRQAANVLTF
- | TRBJ2-5 | once | TRBV21-1 | TGTGCCAGCAGCAAAAGCCAGACCCAGTACTTC | CASSKSQTQYF
TRBD1 | TRBJ1-1 | - | TRBV28 | TGTGCCAGCAACGATCAGGGGGACACTGAAGCTTTCTTT | CASNDQGDTEAFF
- | TRBJ2-7 | - | TRBV5-1 | TGCGCCAGCAGCTTGGGTTCGGGTTTTTCCTCCTACGAGCAGTACTTC | CASSLGSGFSSYEQYF
TRBD1 | TRBJ2-3 | - | TRBV12-5 | TGTGCTAGTGGTTTGAGACCCAGGACAGGGCCTAGCACAGATACGCAGTATTTT | CASGLRPRTGPSTDTQYF
- | TRBJ2-3 | once | TRBV7-3 | TGTGCCAGCAGCCCAACTGGGCGTTCAGATACGCAGTATTTT | CASSPTGRSDTQYF
TRBD1 | TRBJ2-2 | - | TRBV11-3 | TGTGCCAGCAGCCCAGGGGGTGAGGGGGAGCTGTTTTTT | CASSPGGEGELFF
TRBD1 | TRBJ2-2 | few | TRBV5-6 | TGTGCCAGCAGCCCTCCGGGACAGTGGAGCGGGGAGCTGTTTTTT | CASSPPGQWSGELFF
- | TRBJ2-7 | - | TRBV19 | TGTGCCAGTAGTTGGACCCCGGGGGAGCAGTACTTC | CASSWTPGEQYF
TRBD1 | TRBJ2-7 | - | TRBV5-6 | TGTGCCAGCAGCGACAGGGGGCGGCACGAGCAGTACTTC | CASSDRGRHEQYF
TRBD2 | TRBJ2-1 | - | TRBV11-2 | TGTGCCAGCAGCGCAGTAGCGGGGGCGGTCGATGAGCAGTTCTTC | CASSAVAGAVDEQFF
- | TRBJ1-3 | once | TRBV10-3 | TGTGCCATCAGAAGGACAGCCCCCGACTCTGGAAACACCATATATTTT | CAIRRTAPDSGNTIYF
- | TRBJ2-5 | - | TRBV5-4 | TGTGCCAGCAGGGGAAGGGACAAAGAGACCCAGTACTTC | CASRGRDKETQYF
- | TRBJ1-2 | - | TRBV6-5 | TGTGCCAGCAGCCGGAACACACAGGTCTTAGGTGGCTACACCTTC | CASSRNTQVLGGYTF
TRBD1 | TRBJ1-1 | once | TRBV4-1 | TGCGCCAGCAGCTCCCTCGAGCAGGGGGCCTTTGAAGCTTTCTTT | CASSSLEQGAFEAFF
- | TRBJ2-7 | - | TRBV27 | TGTGCCAGCAGGCGGGCTTTCTACTACGAGCAGTACTTC | CASRRAFYYEQYF
TRBD1 | TRBJ1-5 | - | TRBV5-1 | TGCGCCAGCAGCGAGGGACAGGGGGATCAGCCCCAGCATTTT | CASSEGQGDQPQHF
- | TRBJ1-1 | - | TRBV28 | TGTGCCAGCAGCCCGAAAGGGGCGGCTTTCTTT | CASSPKGAAFF
- | TRBJ1-2 | - | TRBV7-2 | TGTGCCAGCAGCCAGATCCAGGGGCTGGGCTACACCTTC | CASSQIQGLGYTF
- | TRBJ2-1 | - | TRBV5-6 | TGTGCCAGCAACCCCTCGGGACTGATCCCATACAATGAGCAGTTCTTC | CASNPSGLIPYNEQFF
- | TRBJ1-5 | - | TRBV29-1 | TGCAGCGTTATGGACAGAATGAATCAGCCCCAGCATTTT | CSVMDRMNQPQHF
TRBD2 | TRBJ2-2 | - | TRBV5-1 | TGCGCCAGCAGCTTGGACCTAGCGGGGGTGACCGGGGAGCTGTTTTTT | CASSLDLAGVTGELFF
TRBD1 | TRBJ1-6 | - | TRBV7-2 | TGTGCCAGCAGCTTAGGAGGGACAGGGGGGTCACCCCTCCACTTT | CASSLGGTGGSPLHF
TRBD1 | TRBJ1-1 | - | TRBV15 | TGTGCCACCAGCCTCCGGACAGGCTTGAACACTGAAGCTTTCTTT | CATSLRTGLNTEAFF
- | TRBJ1-6 | - | TRBV6-1 | TGTGCCAGCAGTGAACTAGGATCACCCCTCCACTTT | CASSELGSPLHF
TRBD1 | TRBJ1-1 | - | TRBV4-1 | TGCGCCAGCAGCCAAGGGATAATCGGAAAGTGGACAGGGAGTTGGAACACTGAAGCTTTCTTT | CASSQGIIGKWTGSWNTEAFF
TRBD1 | TRBJ1-3 | - | TRBV11-3 | TGTGCCAGCAGCCAAAAGGGACAGATCTCTGGAAACACCATATATTTT | CASSQKGQISGNTIYF
- | TRBJ1-5 | - | TRBV5-8 | TGTGCCAGCAGCTTGAGGCAGGCCAATCAGCCCCAGCATTTT | CASSLRQANQPQHF
TRBD2 | TRBJ2-1 | - | TRBV5-1 | TGCGCCAGCAGCTCGACTAGCCCCATTCAGTTCTTC | CASSSTSPIQFF
TRBD1 | TRBJ2-1 | - | TRBV12-5 | TGTGCTAGTGCCCCACCCCCGGGACAGCCAAGCAATGAGCAGTTCTTC | CASAPPPGQPSNEQFF
- | TRBJ1-1 | - | TRBV5-6 | TGTGCCAGCAGCTTGGTCCGAGGGCGCCAAGCTTTCTTT | CASSLVRGRQAFF